The present entry profiles one T cell receptor (beta chain) with its context. The antigen it binds to is not known. No much larger clone is present one base from it, and per-base qualities are unavailable. Between the V and J ends, shortened by 4 bases and 0 bases respectively, the junction contains 12 bases. The CDR3 runs 15 amino acids, cysteine and phenylalanine included. The read is trimmed to its CDR3 DNA, 45 bases read in frame from base 1. The germline V gene gives CDR1 as MDHEN and CDR2 as SYDVKM. This entry belongs to a study of blood T cell repertoires in COVID-19 (dated by TCRdb to between 2020 and 2021). Background for the entire study: The collaborator samples originated in the United States, Italy and Spain and spanned the acute and convalescent phases of COVID-19. HLA class I and class II types, where available, came from metadata supplied by the sample provider rather than from assay-based typing. A de-identified subject ID, COVID-19 status, age in years and sex were almost always included in the sample metadata. The samples were drawn from two sources: the first 160 participants of the ongoing ImmuneRACE study, and about 1,300 subjects contributed by 6 global collaborators. The prospective study material was composed of cDNA or gDNA derived from T cells, B-cell-depleted T cells, or PBMCs. The repertoires were made available in a free public database intended to serve as a resource for research on the immune response to SARS-CoV-2. Subjects who had been exposed to COVID-19, were actively infected with it, or had recovered from it provided the deeply sampled blood TCRbeta repertoires that made up the dataset. Beyond this particular receptor, the publication reports: The quantity of clinical and demographic metadata differed by source and by participant and was supplied without curation.

TCRbeta CDR3 regions were amplified from genomic DNA by means of the immunoSEQ Assay, a bias-controlled multiplex PCR. From the authors' description of their analysis: The number of nucleated cells in each sample was estimated from the amplification of reference gene primers within the assay. To quantify the absolute abundance of each unique TCRbeta CDR3 rearrangement, sequence reads were collapsed and filtered. For each sample, productive Simpson clonality was calculated as the square root of Simpson's diversity index across productive rearrangements. As stored in TCRdb, this immuneACCESS dataset retains in-frame rearrangements with V and J assigned. A fraction of the clones does not appear; measured against another copy, unresolved V genes explain less than half of the discrepancy, and the remainder lacks a known reason. The V and J calls and clone size come from that table; D and trimming were worked out from the DNA. The sample table holds some 100,000 clones, of which around 90% were seen once. The ten most abundant clones make up 2.1% of the sample.

One collaborating source in Seattle enrolled patients during active infection and followed them longitudinally through the course of disease. Each collaborating institution followed its own protocols to collect whole blood in K2EDTA tubes. For TCRbeta analysis, collaborators shipped samples as frozen whole blood, isolated PBMCs, or DNA extracted from either of those sample types. The specimen was peripheral blood. This receptor was identified in a man in his fifties or sixties with COVID-19, enrolled during active disease. The chain couples TRBV28 to TRBJ2-5, with a tentative D gene TRBD1 over 6 matching bases. In nucleotide form, the sequence is TGTGCCAGCAGTTCCCTGGACAGCTACCAAGAGACCCAGTACTTC. It specifies CASSSLDSYQETQYF.